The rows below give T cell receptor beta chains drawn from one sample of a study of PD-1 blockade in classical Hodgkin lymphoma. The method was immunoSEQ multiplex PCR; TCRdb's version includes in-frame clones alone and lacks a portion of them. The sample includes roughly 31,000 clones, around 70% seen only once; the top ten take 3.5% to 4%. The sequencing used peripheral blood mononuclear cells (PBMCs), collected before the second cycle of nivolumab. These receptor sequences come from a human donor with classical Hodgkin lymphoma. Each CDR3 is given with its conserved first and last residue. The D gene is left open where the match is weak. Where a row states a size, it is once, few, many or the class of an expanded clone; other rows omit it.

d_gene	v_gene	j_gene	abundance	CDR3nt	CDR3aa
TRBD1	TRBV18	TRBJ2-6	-	TGTGCCAGCTCACCCCCAGGGGGCCCCGGGGCCAACGTCCTGACTTTC	CASSPPGGPGANVLTF
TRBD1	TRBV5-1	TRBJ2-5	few	TGCGCCAGCAGCTCCGCTCCGGCGACAGGGGGTCAAGAGACCCAGTACTTC	CASSSAPATGGQETQYF
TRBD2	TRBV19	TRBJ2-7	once	TGTGCCAGTAGTCTCACTAGCGGCTCCTACGAGCAGTACTTC	CASSLTSGSYEQYF
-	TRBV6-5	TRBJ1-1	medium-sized	TGTGCCAGCAGCCCCGGGCTGGTCACTGAAGCTTTCTTT	CASSPGLVTEAFF
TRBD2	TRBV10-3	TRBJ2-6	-	TGTGCCATCAGTGAGGGACTAGTTTACTCTGGGGCCAACGTCCTGACTTTC	CAISEGLVYSGANVLTF
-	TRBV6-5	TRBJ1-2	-	TGTGCCAGCAGTTACTCGTTCGGGGGTGAAGGCTACACCTTC	CASSYSFGGEGYTF
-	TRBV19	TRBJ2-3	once	TGTGCCAGTAGTATGGGCGGGAAGACAGATACGCAGTATTTT	CASSMGGKTDTQYF
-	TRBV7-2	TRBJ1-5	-	TGTGCCAGCAGCTTAAGGGCGCATAGCAATCAGCCCCAGCATTTT	CASSLRAHSNQPQHF
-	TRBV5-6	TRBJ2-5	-	TGTGCCAGCAGCTCCATGGACTTGGCGTGGGAAGAGACCCAGTACTTC	CASSSMDLAWEETQYF
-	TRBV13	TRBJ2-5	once	TGTGCCAGCAGCTTAGCAGGGTCCCTCATGGGGGAGACCCAGTACTTC	CASSLAGSLMGETQYF
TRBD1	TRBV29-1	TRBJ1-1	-	TGCAGCGCCCAGGGGGGGGCCTGGACTGAAGCTTTCTTT	CSAQGGAWTEAFF
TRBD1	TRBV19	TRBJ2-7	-	TGTGCCAGTAGTAACGGACAGGGGTTACCTTACGAGCAGTACTTC	CASSNGQGLPYEQYF
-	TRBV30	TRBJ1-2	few	TGTGCCTGGAGGAGAGGGGAGTTAGCTAACTATGGCTACACCTTC	CAWRRGELANYGYTF
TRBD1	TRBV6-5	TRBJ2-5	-	TGTGCCAGCAGTTACGCCGGGACAGGGAAAGAGACCCAGTACTTC	CASSYAGTGKETQYF
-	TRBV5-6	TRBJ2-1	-	TGTGCCAGCAGCTTGCGGGGCTCCTACAATGAGCAGTTCTTC	CASSLRGSYNEQFF
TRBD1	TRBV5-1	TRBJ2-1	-	TGCGCCAGCAGCACTGGACAGGGCGGGCAGTTCTTC	CASSTGQGGQFF
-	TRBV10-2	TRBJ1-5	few	TGCGCCAGCAGTGACGCCCCGAGCAATCAGCCCCAGCATTTT	CASSDAPSNQPQHF
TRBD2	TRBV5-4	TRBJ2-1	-	TGTGCCAGCAGCTTCTCCGGACTAGCGGCCTACAATGAGCAGTTCTTC	CASSFSGLAAYNEQFF
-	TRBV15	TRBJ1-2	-	TGTGCCACCAGCAGAGATAACAGCTACTATGGCTACACCTTC	CATSRDNSYYGYTF
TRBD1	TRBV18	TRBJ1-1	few	TGTGCCAGCTCACCCGGGACAGCTCAATCTGAAGCTTTCTTT	CASSPGTAQSEAFF
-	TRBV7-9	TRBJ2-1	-	TGTGCCAGCAGCTTCGGAACCTACAATGAGCAGTTCTTC	CASSFGTYNEQFF
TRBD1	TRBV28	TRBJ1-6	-	TGTGCCAGCAGTTCAGGACAGGGACGGTCACCCCTCCACTTT	CASSSGQGRSPLHF
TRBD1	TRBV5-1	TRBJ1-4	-	TGCGCCAGCAGTTACGGCGACAGGGCGGGCGAAAAACTGTTTTTT	CASSYGDRAGEKLFF
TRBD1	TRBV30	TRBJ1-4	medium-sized	TGTGCCTGGAAAGAAGGGGGCAGTAGTAGAGAAAAACTGTTTTTT	CAWKEGGSSREKLFF
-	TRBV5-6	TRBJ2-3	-	TGTGCCAGCAGCTTGGTTCCGGGAGCTAGCACAGATACGCAGTATTTT	CASSLVPGASTDTQYF
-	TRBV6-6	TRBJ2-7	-	TGTGCCAGCAGTTACAGCGTAAGGGAGCAGTACTTC	CASSYSVREQYF
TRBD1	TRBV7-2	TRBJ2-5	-	TGTGCCAGCAGCTTATCCGGGACAGGGGGCAGGTTGGAGACCCAGTACTTC	CASSLSGTGGRLETQYF
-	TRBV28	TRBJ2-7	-	TGTGCCAGCCGGCCCTCCCTAAGTCGCTACGAGCAGTACTTC	CASRPSLSRYEQYF
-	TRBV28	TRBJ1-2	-	TGTGCCAGCGTCCTATTTGGTCAGGGCTATGGCTACACCTTC	CASVLFGQGYGYTF
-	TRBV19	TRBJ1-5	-	TGTGCCAGTAGTACCCCGAGGGGGGCGCCTAGCAATCAGCCCCAGCATTTT	CASSTPRGAPSNQPQHF
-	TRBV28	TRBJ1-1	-	TGTGCCAGCAGGTGGGGGATAAACACTGAAGCTTTCTTT	CASRWGINTEAFF
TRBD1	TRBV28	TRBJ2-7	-	TGTGCCAGCAGGTCACCGGGACAGGTCTACGAGCAGTACTTC	CASRSPGQVYEQYF
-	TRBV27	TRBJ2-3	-	TGTGCCAGCAGTTTGTCAAGCGGGCTTAGCACAGATACGCAGTATTTT	CASSLSSGLSTDTQYF
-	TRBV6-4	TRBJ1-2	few	TGTGCCAGCAGTGACTCGATATCCGTCCCGAACTACACCTTC	CASSDSISVPNYTF
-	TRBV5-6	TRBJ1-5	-	TGTGCCAGCAGCATATTCAATCAGCCCCAGCATTTT	CASSIFNQPQHF
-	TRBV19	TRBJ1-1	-	TGTGCCAGTAGTGAGGTAATGAACACTGAAGCTTTCTTT	CASSEVMNTEAFF
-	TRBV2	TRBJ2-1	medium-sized	TGTGCCAGCAGTCCCGCGAGACTGCTCAATGAGCAGTTCTTC	CASSPARLLNEQFF
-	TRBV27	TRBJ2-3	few	TGTGCCAGCAGTTTATTGGGACGTAGAGATACGCAGTATTTT	CASSLLGRRDTQYF
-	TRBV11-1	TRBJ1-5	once	TGTGCCAGCACCCCGTGTTCGGTAGGGTATAGCAATCAGCCCCAGCATTTT	CASTPCSVGYSNQPQHF
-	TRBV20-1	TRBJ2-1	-	TGCAGTGCTTCAACCTACAATGAGCAGTTCTTC	CSASTYNEQFF
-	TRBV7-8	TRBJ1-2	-	TGTGCCAGCAGCTGGTGGGGATTTTCGAGCTACACCTTC	CASSWWGFSSYTF
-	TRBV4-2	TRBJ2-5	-	TGTGCCAGCAGCCAAGGGGCTAGTTCTGTGGGAGGAAGAGGGACCCAGTACTTC	CASSQGASSVGGRGTQYF
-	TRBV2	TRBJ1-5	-	TGTGCCAGCCGGGGAGGGCACAATCAGCCCCAGCATTTT	CASRGGHNQPQHF
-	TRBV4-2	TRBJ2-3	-	TGTGCCAGCAGCCAAGACCCCTACACCTCCACAGATACGCAGTATTTT	CASSQDPYTSTDTQYF
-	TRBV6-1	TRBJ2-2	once	TGTGCCAGCAGTGAGGGGTCCAGGGCGGGCACCGGGGAGCTGTTTTTT	CASSEGSRAGTGELFF
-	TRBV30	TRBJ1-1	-	TGTGCCTGGACTGTAACAGGGAACACTGAAGCTTTCTTT	CAWTVTGNTEAFF
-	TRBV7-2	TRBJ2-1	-	TGTGCCAGCAGCTTACGGGCGGCCTCCCCCGCCAATGAGCAGTTCTTC	CASSLRAASPANEQFF
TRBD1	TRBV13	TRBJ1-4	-	TGTGCCAGCAGCCGACAGGGTATGAGGGGTAATGAAAAACTGTTTTTT	CASSRQGMRGNEKLFF
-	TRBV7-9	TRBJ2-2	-	TGTGCCAGCAGCTTTCGGACCCCGAACACCGGGGAGCTGTTTTTT	CASSFRTPNTGELFF
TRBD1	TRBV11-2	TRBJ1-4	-	TGTGCCAGCAGCTTAGTTCGACAGGGGGAAAAACTGTTTTTT	CASSLVRQGEKLFF
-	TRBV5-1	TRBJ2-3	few	TGCGCCAGCAGCGCTACTAGCACTGCAGATACGCAGTATTTT	CASSATSTADTQYF
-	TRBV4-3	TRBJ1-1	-	TGCGCCAGCAGCCCCGGGGGGATAATGAACACTGAAGCTTTCTTT	CASSPGGIMNTEAFF
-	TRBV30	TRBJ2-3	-	TGTGCCTGGAGTGTAGGTTCGAAGGTTGTCACAGATACGCAGTATTTT	CAWSVGSKVVTDTQYF
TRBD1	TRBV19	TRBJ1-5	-	TGTGCCAGTAGTACGGGCAGGGGGCATCAGCCCCAGCATTTT	CASSTGRGHQPQHF
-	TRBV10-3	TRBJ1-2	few	TGTGCCATCAGTGAGGCCTCGGGTCTAGCTTCCTATGGCTACACCTTC	CAISEASGLASYGYTF
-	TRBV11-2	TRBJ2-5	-	TGTGCCAGCAGCTTAGATGACAGGACGTACCAAGAGACCCAGTACTTC	CASSLDDRTYQETQYF
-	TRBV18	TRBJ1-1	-	TGTGCCAGCTCATCACGGCAGGGCGACACTGAAGCTTTCTTT	CASSSRQGDTEAFF
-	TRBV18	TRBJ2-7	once	TGTGCCAGCTCACCCAAGGACGGGGCCGAGCAGTACTTC	CASSPKDGAEQYF
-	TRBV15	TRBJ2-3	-	TGTGCCAGCCGGGACTCGCGCACAGATACGCAGTATTTT	CASRDSRTDTQYF
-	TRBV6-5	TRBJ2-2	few	TGTGCCAGCATCCAAGGAAACACCGGGGAGCTGTTTTTT	CASIQGNTGELFF